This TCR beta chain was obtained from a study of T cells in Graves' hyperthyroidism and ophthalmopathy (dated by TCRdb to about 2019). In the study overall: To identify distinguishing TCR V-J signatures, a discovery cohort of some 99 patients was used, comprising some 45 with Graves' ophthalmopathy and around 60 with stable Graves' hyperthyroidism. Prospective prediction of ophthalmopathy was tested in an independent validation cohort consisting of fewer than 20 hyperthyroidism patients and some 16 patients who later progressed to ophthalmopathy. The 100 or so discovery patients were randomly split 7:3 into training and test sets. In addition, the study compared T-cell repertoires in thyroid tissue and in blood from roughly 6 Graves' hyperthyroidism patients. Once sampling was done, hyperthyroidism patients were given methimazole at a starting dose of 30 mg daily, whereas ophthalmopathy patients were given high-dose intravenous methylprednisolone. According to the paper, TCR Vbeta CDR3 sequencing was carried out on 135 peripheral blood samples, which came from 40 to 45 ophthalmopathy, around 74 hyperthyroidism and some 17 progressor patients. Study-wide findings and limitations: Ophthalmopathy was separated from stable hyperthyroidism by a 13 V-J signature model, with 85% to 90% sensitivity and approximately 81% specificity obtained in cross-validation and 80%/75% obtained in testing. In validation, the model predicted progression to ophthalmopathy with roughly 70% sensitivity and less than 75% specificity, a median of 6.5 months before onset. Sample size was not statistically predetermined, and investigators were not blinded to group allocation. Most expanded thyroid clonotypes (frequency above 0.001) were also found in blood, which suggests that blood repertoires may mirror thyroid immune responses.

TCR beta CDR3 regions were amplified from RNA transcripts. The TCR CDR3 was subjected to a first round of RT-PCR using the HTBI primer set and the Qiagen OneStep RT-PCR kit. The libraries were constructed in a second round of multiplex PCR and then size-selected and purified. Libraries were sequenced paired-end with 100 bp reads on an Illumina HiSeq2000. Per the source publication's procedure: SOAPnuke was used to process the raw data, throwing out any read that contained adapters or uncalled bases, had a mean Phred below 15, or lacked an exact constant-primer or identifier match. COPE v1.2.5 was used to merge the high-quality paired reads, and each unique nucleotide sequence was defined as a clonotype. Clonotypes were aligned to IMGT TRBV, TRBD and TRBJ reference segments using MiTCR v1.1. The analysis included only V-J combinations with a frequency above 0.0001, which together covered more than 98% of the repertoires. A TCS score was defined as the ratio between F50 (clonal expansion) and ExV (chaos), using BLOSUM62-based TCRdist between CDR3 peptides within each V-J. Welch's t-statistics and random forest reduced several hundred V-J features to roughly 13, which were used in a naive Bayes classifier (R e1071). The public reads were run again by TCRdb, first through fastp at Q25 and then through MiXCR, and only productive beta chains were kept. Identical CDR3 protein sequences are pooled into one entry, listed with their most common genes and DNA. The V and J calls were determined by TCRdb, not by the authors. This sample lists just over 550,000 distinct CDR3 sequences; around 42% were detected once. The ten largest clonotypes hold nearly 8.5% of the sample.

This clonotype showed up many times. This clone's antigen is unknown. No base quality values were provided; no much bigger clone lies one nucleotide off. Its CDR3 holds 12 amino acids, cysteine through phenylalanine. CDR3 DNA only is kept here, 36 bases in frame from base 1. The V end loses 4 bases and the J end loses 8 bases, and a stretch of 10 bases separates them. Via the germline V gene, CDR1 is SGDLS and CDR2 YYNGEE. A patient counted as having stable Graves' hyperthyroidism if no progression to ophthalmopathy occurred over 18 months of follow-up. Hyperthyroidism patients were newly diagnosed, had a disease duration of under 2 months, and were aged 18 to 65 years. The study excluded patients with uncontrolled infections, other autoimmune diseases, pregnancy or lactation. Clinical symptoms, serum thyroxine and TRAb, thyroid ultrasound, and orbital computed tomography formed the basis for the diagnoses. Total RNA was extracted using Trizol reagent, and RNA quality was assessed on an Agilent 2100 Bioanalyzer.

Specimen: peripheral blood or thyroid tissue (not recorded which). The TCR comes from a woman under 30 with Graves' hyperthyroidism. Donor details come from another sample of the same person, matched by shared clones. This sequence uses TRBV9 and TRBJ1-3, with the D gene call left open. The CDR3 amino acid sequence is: CASSRSDDTIYF. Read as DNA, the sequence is TGTGCCAGCAGCAGGTCCGATGACACCATATATTTT.